This TCR beta chain was profiled in a study of T-cell reconstitution after alpha-beta-depleted transplantation in children. Preparation of the TCRbeta library involved a method that used unique molecular identifiers. TCRdb used MiXCR to reprocess the PCR reads, holding one entry per CDR3 protein. The table has about 610,000 distinct CDR3 sequences, over 9.5% seen once. Germline trimming cut 6 bases from V and 2 bases from J; bases unmatched to any gene: 5. The CDR3 runs 16 residues. The source is a human donor who donated a stem cell graft to a child with acute myeloid leukemia. Sample: PBMCs from the stem cell graft donor, taken from the stem cell graft. The chain joins TRBV12-3 or TRBV12-4 to TRBJ2-3; 13 bases fit TRBD2. CDR3 in DNA: TGTGCCAGCAGCGCGGGGACTAGCGGGATCACAGATACGCAGTATTTT. Amino acids: CASSAGTSGITDTQYF.